This T cell receptor beta chain was observed in a study of T cell responses to AZD1222 COVID-19 vaccine listed by TCRdb under 2021. With regard to the full study: TCR sequencing was performed for approximately 240 trial participants, of whom about 210 were given two doses of AZD1222 and some 25 were given two doses of MenACWY control vaccine. Enrollment into the trials was organized by age into subgroups of 18-55, 56-69 and 70-plus years, and those subgroups contained roughly 150, 30 and 60 TCR-sequenced participants, respectively.

The CDR3 starts with the cysteine, ends with the phenylalanine, and has 16 residues. CDR3 DNA only is kept here, 48 bases in frame from base 1. V loses 3 bases of germline sequence and J loses 0 bases, and the interval between the two ends is 10 bases. In the germline V gene, CDR1 corresponds to SGHRS and CDR2 to YFSETQ. The CDR3 regions of human TCRbeta chains were analyzed by immunosequencing. The study's processing was this. Repertoire TCRs were checked for matches against a reference library of SARS-CoV-2-specific TCRs that had been generated using the MIRA antigen-specificity platform. Breadth was defined as the fraction of unique TCRs that were SARS-CoV-2-associated. Depth was defined as the fraction of total T cells that were SARS-CoV-2-associated. Using the MIRA data, each spike-specific TCR was mapped to the spike region that the TCR reacts to and placed in a CD4 or CD8 class. Log10-transformed breadth and depth values were compared by one-way ANOVA with Sidak's multiple comparisons tests. Sourced from immuneACCESS, this table was stored by TCRdb with only in-frame sequences that have V and J called. A share of the clones is absent; for the studies checked, an unresolved V gene accounts for under half, and the remainder has no known explanation. The D gene and trimming were derived from the DNA, and the V and J assignments and clone size from that table. The sample has roughly 130,000 clones on record, 80% to 95% of them singletons. The ten largest clones represent 4% of the sample.

The sample's time point, from its label and the paper: about 28 days (+/-7) after the second vaccine dose. Because spike-specific TCR depth and breadth did not differ between the two schedules, AZD1222 recipients who got a second dose at roughly 4 weeks were pooled with those who got a second dose at roughly 12 weeks. Vaccinee samples were obtained from the UK trials COV001 and COV002, which included a single-blind randomized controlled phase 2/3 trial of AZD1222 (ChAdOx1 nCoV-19) in healthy adults. Trial participant PBMC samples were collected at day 0 and day 28 after the second dose for TCRbeta chain sequencing. The study at large found these results: Conclusions about previously exposed vaccinees are limited, since just 6 or 7 AZD1222 recipients were seropositive for SARS-CoV-2 at baseline. The vaccine-associated CD4 TCRs covered the entire spike protein, and the dominant responses fell in regions 160-218 and 743-854. Reportedly, close to half of the unique spike-specific TCRs recognized epitopes lying outside the regions that are mutated in the B.1.351 and B.1.1.7 variants. Because no day 14 peak-response samples were available, repertoires were characterized only after the peak T cell response. The 56-69-year group was small, and its depth increase did not reach significance, likely because of low power. Spike-specific TCR breadth and depth rose significantly after two AZD1222 doses compared with day 0 and with MenACWY recipients. Participants were mostly white British, with more females than males. The authors suggested clonal diversity may have been underestimated.

Points on this clone: Its recognized antigen is unknown. There are no base qualities to consult, and no much larger clone falls within one base.

The chain was built from TRBV5-1 and TRBJ1-6; too little of a D gene remains to name it. Sequencing used peripheral blood, obtained 28 days after the second AZD1222 dose. The clonotype comes from an adult who received the AZD1222 COVID-19 vaccine. At the DNA level, the sequence is TGCGCCAGCAGCTCGCGCCCGAGCTCCTATAATTCACCCCTCCACTTT. Translated, it gives CASSSRPSSYNSPLHF.